The clone carrying this TCR beta chain was recorded a few times. As yet, its antigen is unknown. Only Caucasian adults living in Nashville, Tennessee served as donors. This sample was taken from a study of shared clonotypes between healthy human individuals. Notes on the study in general: The study generally estimated greater richness for naive than memory subsets.

The ends were cut back, 2 bases at V and 3 bases at J, with 9 bases in the middle. The CDR3 is 13 amino acids. Germline CDR1 and CDR2: SGHNT and YYREEE (reference sequence). Deep-level running was used for the assay. The table came from immunoSEQ multiplex PCR; TCRdb's copy has only in-frame clones and leaves some out. The table lists about 92,000 clones, about 70% of them singletons, with about 50% in the top ten. Sequencing was carried out using memory CD8+ T cells sorted from blood. Subset meaning: CD45RO+ cells pooled with CCR7-negative TemRA cells. The origin of this receptor is a man aged 30 to 39 in good health. The chain has TRBV5-4 and TRBJ2-7; D gene uncertain. CDR3 nucleotides: TGTGCCAGCAGCTTTGTGGGTAGCTACGAGCAGTACTTC. Its translation: CASSFVGSYEQYF.